This TCR beta chain is from a study of control samples from healthy donors and cancer patients. There are a few counts of this clone. Only in-frame clones appear in the TCRdb table, and some are missing; sequencing was by immunoSEQ multiplex PCR. Found here are 120,000 to 150,000 clones, over 85% of them singletons; the top ten hold approximately 5.7%. The CDR3 sequence is 15 residues long. V shed 7 bases and J 1 base; nucleotides not matched to a gene: 9. In germline, CDR1 is ENHRY, CDR2 SYGVKD. Sequenced: blood. The sequence derives from a man between 18 and 35 years old in good health. The rearrangement links TRBV10-3 to TRBJ1-1; TRBD1 agrees at 7 bases. For the CDR3, the DNA is TGTGCCATCAACCGGGACAGAATTTGGAACACTGAAGCTTTCTTT. The encoded protein is CAINRDRIWNTEAFF.